The 27 T cell receptor beta chains below come from one sample, sequenced in a study of CD8 T cells in Susac syndrome. When the RNA was reverse transcribed, random hexamers were used with an input of about 0.45 to 1 ug. TCRdb ran MiXCR on the immunoSEQ multiplex PCR reads and lists one entry per CDR3 protein. The sample has approximately 210,000 distinct CDR3 sequences; around 93% are singletons. Specimen: CD4+ T cells from PBMCs. The receptors stem from a human donor with Susac syndrome.

The chain is built from TRBV7-9 and TRBJ2-7; no definite D call. With 5 bases removed from V and 0 bases from J, the gap between germline ends came to 11 bases. CDR3 length equals 14 residues. Per the germline V gene, CDR1 is SEHNR and CDR2 is FQNEAQ (reference sequence). The CDR3 nucleotides are TGTGCCAGCAGCCTAACAGCGAGCTCCTACGAGCAGTACTTC. Translating it yields CASSLTASSYEQYF.

The chain is built from TRBV5-4 and TRBJ2-6, with D perhaps assigned TRBD1 or TRBD2 (6 bases each). This CDR3 region has 16 residues. Germline V gene lookup returns CDR1 SGHNT and CDR2 YYREEE (reference sequence). Trimming left V 2 bases short and J 4 bases short, with 13 bases between. The CDR3 loop reads CASSLEGGDGANVLTF. For the CDR3, the DNA is TGTGCCAGCAGCTTAGAGGGGGGCGACGGGGCCAACGTCCTGACTTTC.

Only a few counts were recorded for this clonotype. The chain links TRBV4-1 to TRBJ2-5, with 10 bases aligning to TRBD1. The V and J ends lost 0 bases and 5 bases, in that order; junction bases with no gene match: 18. The CDR3 extends over 20 amino acids. Looked up from germline, CDR1 is MGHRA and CDR2 is YSYEKL. The CDR3 nucleotides are TGCGCCAGCAGCCAAGATGAAAAGGGACAGGGGCAAAACCGGCGGGAGACCCAGTACTTC. Translation gives CASSQDEKGQGQNRRETQYF.

This chain connects TRBV12-3 or TRBV12-4 to TRBJ1-1; no definite D call. Trimming took 6 bases from V and 1 from J, leaving 3 bases between them. The CDR3 is 11 amino acids. The CDR3 DNA is TGTGCCAGCAGGGCGAACACTGAAGCTTTCTTT. As protein: CASRANTEAFF.

The rearrangement joins TRBV29-1 to TRBJ1-3, with D hard to call. CDR1 SQVTM and CDR2 ANQGSEA come from the germline V gene. The CDR3 runs to 12 residues. V lost 1 base to trimming and J lost 8 bases, with 9 bases between them. Here the CDR3 reads CSVEGGVDTIYF. CDR3 coding DNA: TGCAGCGTTGAAGGCGGGGTGGACACCATATATTTT.

The chain links TRBV30 to TRBJ2-7; D is unclear. CDR1 and CDR2 from the germline V gene are GTSNPN and SVGIG (reference sequence). V was pared by 1 base and J by 3 bases, with 4 bases between. The CDR3 runs 11 residues. The CDR3 protein is CAWSGIYEQYF. DNA for the CDR3: TGTGCCTGGAGTGGGATCTACGAGCAGTACTTC.

In its sample, this clonotype was seen once. V gene TRBV5-1 combines with J gene TRBJ2-5, with a tentative D call TRBD1 (7 bases). CDR1 is SGHRS, CDR2 YFSETQ, per germline. This CDR3 comprises 17 residues. V was clipped by 4 bases and J by 1 base, with 20 bases between them. The CDR3 sequence: CASSVPRGGGVQETQYF. CDR3 nucleotides: TGCGCCAGCAGCGTCCCGAGAGGGGGCGGGGTCCAAGAGACCCAGTACTTC.

This rearrangement joins TRBV14 to TRBJ1-5; D is perhaps TRBD1 (6 bases). Trimming cost V 7 bases and J 2 bases, with 12 bases left between them. This CDR3 spans 14 amino acids. The germline CDR1 and CDR2 sequences are SGHDN and FVKESK. CDR3 DNA: TGTGCCAGCAACCCAGGGGCGTGCAATCAGCCCCAGCATTTT. It yields the protein CASNPGACNQPQHF.

The rearrangement links TRBV4-2 to TRBJ1-6, with 8 bases lining up with TRBD1. CDR3 size: 15 residues. Trimming cost V 1 base and J 9 bases; bases outside gene matches: 5. Per the germline V gene, CDR1 is LGHNA and CDR2 is YNFKEQ. Written as DNA, the CDR3 is TGTGCCAGCAGCCAAGTACAGGGGGGTGCTTCACCCCTCCACTTT. Translated: CASSQVQGGASPLHF.

The genes are TRBV20-1 and TRBJ2-2; a possible D gene is TRBD2 (6 bases). The CDR3 length is 13 residues. V was clipped by 0 bases and J by 6 bases, with 8 bases between them. Germline CDR1 and CDR2: DFQATT and SNEGSKA (reference sequence). The DNA of the CDR3 is TGCAGTGCTAGAGATTGGGAGGCCGGGGAGCTGTTTTTT. Residues: CSARDWEAGELFF.

The chain couples TRBV14 to TRBJ1-3, with D possibly being TRBD1 (5 bases). This CDR3 has 17 residues. V was trimmed by 2 bases and J by 4 bases, leaving 18 bases between them. Per the germline V gene, CDR1 is SGHDN and CDR2 is FVKESK. CDR3: CASSQSLGDRYGNTIYF. The CDR3 DNA reads as TGTGCCAGCAGCCAAAGTCTTGGGGACCGGTACGGAAACACCATATATTTT. Filled out from reference TRBV14 and TRBJ1-3, the complete variable domain reads EAGVTQFPSHSVIEKGQTVTLRCDPISGHDNLYWYRRVMGKEIKFLLHFVKESKQDESGMPNNRFLAERTGGTYSTLKVQPAELEDSGVYFCASSQSLGDRYGNTIYFGEGSWLTVV.

V gene TRBV6-2 or TRBV6-3 combines with J gene TRBJ2-7, with D unresolved. In germline, CDR1 is MNHEY, CDR2 SVGEGT. Trimming stripped 4 bases from V and 3 bases from J, with 10 bases between. There are 13 residues in the CDR3. The CDR3 sequence: CASSLEQIYEQYF. In DNA form, the CDR3 reads TGTGCCAGCAGTTTAGAACAGATCTACGAGCAGTACTTC.

The chain has TRBV7-9 and TRBJ2-1; D possibly corresponds to TRBD1 (6 bases). Trimming pared 1 base from V and 5 bases from J, leaving 9 bases between. The CDR3 covers 14 residues. Germline CDR1 SEHNR, CDR2 FQNEAQ (reference sequence). Here the CDR3 reads CASSLGTVNNEQFF. Written as DNA, the CDR3 is TGTGCCAGCAGCTTAGGGACAGTCAACAATGAGCAGTTCTTC.

This sequence joins TRBV6-2 or TRBV6-3 and TRBJ2-5; D is tentatively TRBD1 or TRBD2 (6 bases each). Trimming took off 5 bases at V and 0 bases at J, with 10 bases between the two ends. The CDR3 contains 14 residues. Germline V gene data show CDR1 as MNHEY and CDR2 as SVGEGT. The CDR3 DNA follows: TGTGCCAGCAGTGGACGGGGGCACCAAGAGACCCAGTACTTC. Amino acid sequence: CASSGRGHQETQYF.

The rearrangement links TRBV7-9 to TRBJ2-1, with D perhaps matching TRBD2 (5 bases). This CDR3 contains 15 residues. CDR1 and CDR2 (germline): SEHNR, FQNEAQ (reference sequence). Trimming left V 4 bases short and J 9 bases short, with 19 bases between. CDR3 region: CASSYTAGLPAEQFF. The CDR3 bases are TGTGCCAGCAGCTATACCGCTGGACTCCCGGCTGAGCAGTTCTTC.

The chain couples TRBV25-1 to TRBJ1-1; D is ambiguous. This CDR3 comprises 14 residues. The germline gives CDR1 MGHDK, CDR2 SYGVNS. Trimming removed 6 bases at V and 5 bases at J, with 16 bases between. The CDR3 is CASSLIGQNTEAFF. CDR3 coding DNA: TGTGCCAGCAGCTTGATCGGGCAGAATACTGAAGCTTTCTTT.

The chain recombines TRBV20-1 with TRBJ2-7; 9 bases are a match to TRBD2. This CDR3 has 17 amino acids. The junction had 16 bases not matched to a gene; V was cut back by 3 bases and J by 4 bases. The V gene's germline CDR1 is DFQATT and CDR2 SNEGSKA (reference sequence). CDR3 loop: CSASGALAGSQDYEQYF. The CDR3 nucleotides are TGCAGTGCTAGCGGGGCGCTAGCGGGGTCTCAGGATTACGAGCAGTACTTC.

The CDR3 protein is CASSYTAPRSYEQYF. CDR3 coding DNA: TGTGCCAGCAGTTATACGGCCCCGAGGAGCTACGAGCAGTACTTC. The chain recombines TRBV28 with TRBJ2-7; D is undetermined. Germline lookup yields CDR1 MDHEN and CDR2 SYDVKM. V was shortened by 4 bases and J by 3 bases, with 16 bases between the two germline ends. The CDR3 loop spans 15 amino acids.

V gene TRBV27 combines with J gene TRBJ2-5; 7 positions agree with TRBD2. The CDR3 extends over 14 amino acids. V was clipped by 5 bases and J by 2 bases; unmatched bases: 5. The V gene's germline CDR1 is MNHEY and CDR2 SMNVEV (reference sequence). The CDR3 region has the DNA TGTGCCAGCAGTCTACTAGCGCATCAAGAGACCCAGTACTTC. It yields the protein CASSLLAHQETQYF.

The rearrangement links TRBV11-2 to TRBJ1-4, with 8 bases that match TRBD1. J was trimmed by 8 bases and V by 5 bases; bases with no gene match: 4. Germline values: CDR1 SGHAT, CDR2 FQNNGV. The CDR3 has 13 amino acids. As DNA, the CDR3 is TGTGCCAGCAGCCGCGGACAGGGAGAAAAACTGTTTTTT. The encoded protein is CASSRGQGEKLFF.

The V gene is TRBV27, the J gene TRBJ1-5; 9 nucleotides agree with TRBD1. From germline, CDR1 is MNHEY and CDR2 SMNVEV (reference sequence). This CDR3 is built from 12 residues. V shed 4 bases, J shed 10 bases, and the junction held 2 bases outside the gene matches. The CDR3 region has the DNA TGTGCCAGCAGTTGGGGACAGGGACCCCAGCATTTT. Its protein product is CASSWGQGPQHF.

The chain carries TRBV4-2 and TRBJ2-2, with 8 bases that match TRBD2. The V gene's germline CDR1 is LGHNA and CDR2 YNFKEQ. The trim removed 7 bases at V and 2 bases at J, leaving 3 bases unmatched. The CDR3 length is 14 residues. This chain's CDR3 is CASTRGGNTGELFF. The CDR3 bases are TGTGCCAGCACCCGGGGGGGTAACACCGGGGAGCTGTTTTTT.

This chain connects TRBV12-3 or TRBV12-4 to TRBJ2-3; 9 bases match TRBD1. V gave up 5 bases and J gave up 4 bases; unmatched junction bases: 7. CDR3 length equals 15 residues. The CDR3 DNA follows: TGTGCCAGCAGTCCGGGGGGACAGGGATCAGATACGCAGTATTTT. This encodes CASSPGGQGSDTQYF.

This clonotype was counted a single time. The chain combines TRBV3-1 with TRBJ2-3, with D uncertain. The germline V and J ends were trimmed by 4 bases and 2 bases, with 19 bases remaining between them. Germline CDR1 and CDR2: LGHDT and YNNKEL (reference sequence). The CDR3 length is 17 residues. The CDR3 DNA reads as TGTGCCAGCAGCCGATCAACCGAGGCAGCTTCCACAGATACGCAGTATTTT. This encodes CASSRSTEAASTDTQYF.

The chain combines TRBV12-3 or TRBV12-4 with TRBJ1-5, with a possible D match to TRBD1 (5 bases). The CDR3 spans 20 residues. V was clipped by 0 bases and J by 3 bases, with 24 bases between them. CDR3: CASSLALGLTGKGTNQPQHF. CDR3 nucleotide sequence: TGTGCCAGCAGTTTAGCCTTGGGTCTAACAGGTAAAGGGACCAATCAGCCCCAGCATTTT.

The CDR3 bases are TGTGCCAGCAGCTTGGGGCGGGGGCCTCAAGAGACCCAGTACTTC. The encoded protein is CASSLGRGPQETQYF. This sequence joins TRBV5-6 and TRBJ2-5; D perhaps matches TRBD2 (7 bases). The V end lost 0 bases, the J end lost 2 bases, and 11 bases lay between the germline ends. This CDR3 region has 15 residues. CDR1 is SGHDT and CDR2 is YYEEEE in the germline V gene.

The chain couples TRBV5-6 to TRBJ2-3; D is uncertain. Trimming shortened V by 2 bases and J by 4 bases, and 5 bases separated the two germline ends. The CDR3 length is 12 residues. Germline CDR1 SGHDT, CDR2 YYEEEE. CDR3: CASSFYSDTQYF. The CDR3 nucleotides are TGTGCCAGCAGCTTTTACTCAGATACGCAGTATTTT.